The following is a T cell receptor (beta chain) sequence with its context. The source of the sample is a study of blood T cell repertoires in COVID-19. Original processing notes: Amplification from reference gene primers served as the basis for estimated nucleated cell counts. This table comes from immunoSEQ multiplex PCR, and its TCRdb copy is limited to in-frame clones, with some not included. V, J and clone size are taken as reported in that table, and D and trimming were inferred from the DNA itself. Among about 440,000 clones listed, more than 70% were seen once. The clonotype comes from a woman in her 50s with COVID-19, enrolled during active disease. The sample was peripheral blood.

The CDR3 protein is CASSLGQGRSPLHF. CDR3 bases: TGCGCCAGCAGCTTGGGACAGGGTAGGTCACCCCTCCACTTT. The chain carries TRBV5-1 and TRBJ1-6; 7 positions agree with TRBD1. Germline V lookup: CDR1 SGHRS, CDR2 YFSETQ. With V trimmed by 0 bases and J by 10 bases, 4 bases remained unmatched. The CDR3 is 14 amino acids.